A single sample gave rise to the 26 T cell receptor beta chains below, sequenced in a study of cytomegalovirus exposure and HLA in healthy donors. Use of 60 Vbeta and 13 Jbeta primers characterized the PCR. Repertoires were generated with immunoSEQ multiplex PCR, while TCRdb's copy carries only in-frame clones and drops some. The sample includes under 70,000 clones, roughly 80% of them seen just once. The sample taken for sequencing was PBMCs. The receptors shown here come from a male donor in good health and CMV-seropositive.

The chain has TRBV6-4 and TRBJ2-7, with TRBD2 as a possible D gene (6 bases). In germline, CDR1 is MRHNA, CDR2 SNTAGT. Trimming cost V 4 bases and J 7 bases, with 17 bases left between them. The length of the CDR3 is 14 residues. The DNA of the CDR3 is TGTGCCAGCAGTGCCCCCGCAGGCCGGGGGGAGCAGTACTTC. Translated: CASSAPAGRGEQYF.

This chain connects TRBV27 to TRBJ1-6, with 7 bases aligning to TRBD1. The CDR3 is made up of 16 amino acids. Trimming at V came to 2 bases and at J to 5 bases, leaving 6 bases not matched to a gene. Germline V gene lookup returns CDR1 MNHEY and CDR2 SMNVEV (reference sequence). CDR3 DNA: TGTGCCAGCAGTTTAAGCAGGGACAGCCATAATTCACCCCTCCACTTT. As protein: CASSLSRDSHNSPLHF.

This chain links TRBV7-2 with TRBJ1-2; TRBD1 matches at 7 bases. This CDR3 is 14 amino acids long. Trimming at V came to 5 bases and at J to 4 bases, leaving 7 bases not matched to a gene. The germline V gene encodes CDR1 SGHTA and CDR2 FQGNSA. This CDR3 is CASSKATGVYGYTF. As DNA, the CDR3 is TGTGCCAGCAGCAAAGCAACAGGGGTCTATGGCTACACCTTC.

The rearrangement joins TRBV4-3 to TRBJ1-3, with D maybe TRBD1 (6 bases). Germline CDR1 LGHNA, CDR2 YSLEER. Trimming stripped 4 bases from V and 2 bases from J, with 15 bases between. There are 16 residues in the CDR3. CDR3 bases: TGCGCCAGCAGCCGAGAAGTCAGGGGCGCTGGAAACACCATATATTTT. This sequence encodes CASSREVRGAGNTIYF.

The chain couples TRBV29-1 to TRBJ2-3; 9 bases agree with TRBD1. V lost 7 bases and J lost 7; bases outside the gene matches: 3. The CDR3 spans 11 residues. Germline V lookup: CDR1 SQVTM, CDR2 ANQGSEA. CDR3 residues: CSADRGNTQYF. DNA of the CDR3: TGCAGCGCCGACAGGGGGAATACGCAGTATTTT.

This sequence joins TRBV7-3 and TRBJ2-1, with a tentative D call TRBD1 (6 bases). V lost 2 bases, J lost 8 bases, and 13 bases lay in between. The CDR3 has 14 residues. The V gene's germline CDR1 is SGHTA and CDR2 FQGTGA. The CDR3 DNA reads as TGTGCCAGCAGCTTATTACAGGGTGTAGATGAGCAGTTCTTC. Encoded protein: CASSLLQGVDEQFF.

V gene TRBV2 combines with J gene TRBJ2-5, with D unresolved. This CDR3 is built from 13 residues. Per the germline V gene, CDR1 is SNHLY and CDR2 is FYNNEI. V was cut by 7 bases and J by 0 bases, with 9 bases left in between. The CDR3 DNA sequence: TGTGCCAGCATGGAGACTTACCAAGAGACCCAGTACTTC. As protein: CASMETYQETQYF.

This clone occurred a few times. The genes are TRBV5-4 and TRBJ2-3, with 9 nucleotides matching TRBD2. V lost 5 bases, J lost 3 bases, and 10 bases stayed unmatched. Germline assignment: CDR1 SGHNT and CDR2 YYREEE (reference sequence). CDR3 length: 16 residues. The CDR3: CASSSGLAITTDTQYF. DNA for the CDR3: TGTGCCAGCAGTTCCGGACTAGCGATAACAACAGATACGCAGTATTTT. The full variable domain, with the rest looked up from reference TRBV5-4 and TRBJ2-3, is ETGVTQSPTHLIKTRGQQVTLRCSSQSGHNTVSWYQQALGQGPQFIFQYYREEENGRGNFPPRFSGLQFPNYSSELNVNALELDDSALYLCASSSGLAITTDTQYFGPGTRLTVL.

This clone was recorded a few times. The chain uses TRBV4-1 and TRBJ1-1, with TRBD1 as a possible D gene (5 bases). The CDR3 is made up of 16 amino acids. Trimming left V 0 bases short and J 10 bases short, with 21 bases between. Germline assignment: CDR1 MGHRA and CDR2 YSYEKL. CDR3 in amino acids: CASSQDGGGDPKRAFF. CDR3 nucleotides: TGCGCCAGCAGCCAAGATGGTGGGGGGGACCCTAAGCGAGCTTTCTTT.

V is TRBV5-1 and J is TRBJ2-7, with a possible D match to TRBD1 (6 bases). Trimming stripped 5 bases from V and 2 bases from J, with 20 bases between. CDR1 and CDR2 from the germline V gene are SGHRS and YFSETQ. This CDR3 comprises 16 residues. CDR3 nucleotides: TGCGCCAGCAGGCCTGGTGCCAACAGGGCCCCCTACGAGCAGTACTTC. Translation gives CASRPGANRAPYEQYF.

This clone appeared a single time. This chain connects TRBV9 to TRBJ1-4; 9 bases are a match to TRBD1. This CDR3 has 16 residues. Germline trimming cut 0 bases from V and 5 bases from J; bases unmatched to any gene: 5. From germline, CDR1 is SGDLS and CDR2 YYNGEE. The DNA of the CDR3 is TGTGCCAGCAGCGTAGTCCCGACAGGGGGGAATGAAAAACTGTTTTTT. Translation: CASSVVPTGGNEKLFF.

The rearrangement joins TRBV9 to TRBJ1-3; D might be TRBD1 (6 bases). The germline V gene has CDR1 SGDLS and CDR2 YYNGEE. The V gene lost 1 base and the J gene lost 2 bases, with 10 bases spanning the gap. CDR3 length equals 15 residues. CDR3 nucleotides: TGTGCCAGCAGCGTACAGGGGAAAACTGGAAACACCATATATTTT. It encodes CASSVQGKTGNTIYF. Looking up the rest from reference TRBV9 and TRBJ1-3 gives the full variable domain: DSGVTQTPKHLITATGQRVTLRCSPRSGDLSVYWYQQSLDQGLQFLIQYYNGEERAKGNILERFSAQQFPDLHSELNLSSLELGDSALYFCASSVQGKTGNTIYFGEGSWLTVV.

The gene calls are TRBV28 and TRBJ2-2; 9 bases line up with TRBD1. This CDR3 spans 17 amino acids. Per germline, CDR1 MDHEN and CDR2 SYDVKM. J gave up 5 bases and V 5 bases, and 12 bases lay outside the gene matches. The CDR3 DNA follows: TGTGCCAGCAGTCCTCACCCGGGACAGGGATCGACCGGGGAGCTGTTTTTT. Residues: CASSPHPGQGSTGELFF.

The gene calls are TRBV5-4 and TRBJ2-7; D is perhaps TRBD1 (5 bases). CDR3 size: 14 residues. V was pared by 0 bases and J by 5 bases, with 12 bases between. Per germline, CDR1 SGHNT and CDR2 YYREEE (reference sequence). CDR3 protein: CASSLAQASHEQYF. In nucleotides, the CDR3 is TGTGCCAGCAGCTTGGCACAGGCAAGCCACGAGCAGTACTTC. The full variable domain, rest sourced from reference TRBV5-4 and TRBJ2-7, is ETGVTQSPTHLIKTRGQQVTLRCSSQSGHNTVSWYQQALGQGPQFIFQYYREEENGRGNFPPRFSGLQFPNYSSELNVNALELDDSALYLCASSLAQASHEQYFGPGTRLTVT.

This chain joins TRBV4-3 and TRBJ2-3; 7 nucleotides agree with TRBD2. Germline V lookup: CDR1 LGHNA, CDR2 YSLEER. The CDR3 contains 16 residues. V was pared by 2 bases and J by 1 base, with 6 bases of the junction left unmatched. The chain's CDR3 is CASSQLERGRTDTQYF. The CDR3 DNA sequence: TGCGCCAGCAGCCAACTGGAGCGGGGACGCACAGATACGCAGTATTTT.

This clone is a singleton in its sample. The chain is built from TRBV4-1 and TRBJ1-6, with D possibly being TRBD1 (5 bases). V lost 1 base and J 5 bases, leaving 15 bases between the germline ends. This CDR3 is 17 amino acids long. Per the germline V gene, CDR1 is MGHRA and CDR2 is YSYEKL. In DNA, the CDR3 is TGCGCCAGCAGCCAAGTGTTTGGGGCGACCCATAATTCACCCCTCCACTTT. It codes for CASSQVFGATHNSPLHF.

The chain carries TRBV4-2 and TRBJ2-3; 9 bases are shared with TRBD2. The CDR3 totals 16 residues. J gave up 6 bases and V 0 bases, and 7 bases lay outside the gene matches. Looked up from germline, CDR1 is LGHNA and CDR2 is YNFKEQ. DNA for the CDR3: TGTGCCAGCAGCCAAGATTGGCGGGGGGGCCGGGATACGCAGTATTTT. Protein product: CASSQDWRGGRDTQYF.

The J gene is TRBJ2-7, the V gene TRBV5-8; 7 bases map to TRBD1. J was trimmed by 4 bases and V by 1 base; bases with no gene match: 17. In germline, CDR1 is SGHTS, CDR2 YDEGEE. This CDR3 contains 18 residues. The CDR3 spells CASSLRTSGQAFSYEQYF. DNA of the CDR3: TGTGCCAGCAGCTTGCGGACCTCCGGACAGGCGTTTTCTTACGAGCAGTACTTC.

The table lists this clone with a count of one. The chain combines TRBV7-6 with TRBJ2-7; a weak D match, TRBD1 (7 bases). CDR3 length: 14 amino acids. The germline V gene encodes CDR1 SGHVS and CDR2 FNYEAQ. With 5 bases removed from V and 6 bases from J, the gap between germline ends came to 17 bases. The CDR3 DNA reads TGTGCCAGCAGCCCTATTCTTCAGGGGGGCGAGCAGTACTTC. It translates to CASSPILQGGEQYF.

This rearrangement joins TRBV5-1 to TRBJ1-4; possible D gene TRBD1, 6 bases. V dropped 4 bases and J dropped 5 bases, with 12 bases sitting between them. The CDR3 consists of 14 residues. The V gene's germline CDR1 is SGHRS and CDR2 YFSETQ. CDR3 coding DNA: TGCGCCAGCAGCCCCACAGGGAAGAATGAAAAACTGTTTTTT. It codes for CASSPTGKNEKLFF.

V and J are TRBV30 and TRBJ1-4, with D uncertain. Germline CDR1 is GTSNPN and CDR2 is SVGIG (reference sequence). There are 15 residues in the CDR3. Trimming removed 4 bases from V and 0 bases from J, with 12 bases in between. The DNA of the CDR3 is TGTGCCTGGAAGTCCCTCGGGGCAACTAATGAAAAACTGTTTTTT. This sequence encodes CAWKSLGATNEKLFF.

The rearrangement uses TRBV19 and TRBJ2-7; D perhaps matches TRBD2 (7 bases). V was clipped by 9 bases and J by 0 bases, with 24 bases between them. The V gene's germline CDR1 is LNHDA and CDR2 SQIVND (reference sequence). This CDR3 is 17 amino acids long. The CDR3 DNA is TGTGCCAGCCACGACTCGAACGGGGGGCCCAGCTCCTACGAGCAGTACTTC. This translates into CASHDSNGGPSSYEQYF.

This chain joins TRBV4-1 and TRBJ1-5; TRBD1 matches at 11 bases. The germline gives CDR1 MGHRA, CDR2 YSYEKL. The ends lost 3 bases at V and 2 bases at J; junction bases unmatched: 3. The CDR3 extends over 16 amino acids. Here the CDR3 reads CASSQGTGGGNQPQHF. CDR3 bases: TGCGCCAGCAGCCAGGGGACAGGGGGAGGCAATCAGCCCCAGCATTTT.

The gene calls are TRBV4-2 and TRBJ2-7, with TRBD1 matching over 11 bases. The CDR3 extends over 18 amino acids. The V and J ends lost 2 bases and 4 bases, in that order; junction bases with no gene match: 13. The germline CDR1 and CDR2 sequences are LGHNA and YNFKEQ. The CDR3 nucleotides are TGTGCCAGCAGCCAACTTCCTCCGAGGACAGGGGGCTTTTACGAGCAGTACTTC. Protein sequence: CASSQLPPRTGGFYEQYF.

The chain uses TRBV4-2 and TRBJ1-4, with 9 positions matching TRBD1. Germline V gene data show CDR1 as LGHNA and CDR2 as YNFKEQ. Trimming took 4 bases from V and 7 from J; bases not matched to a gene: 13. The length of the CDR3 is 17 residues. The CDR3 DNA follows: TGTGCCAGCAGCCCCGCGGCGGGGGGACAGGGTAGTGAAAAACTGTTTTTT. Translated: CASSPAAGGQGSEKLFF.

The J gene is TRBJ2-1, the V gene TRBV4-1; 13 bases match TRBD2. CDR3 length: 19 residues. J was trimmed by 8 bases and V by 2 bases; bases with no gene match: 15. In germline, CDR1 is MGHRA, CDR2 YSYEKL. The CDR3 sequence: CASSQRPTSGGSLSDEQFF. CDR3 DNA: TGCGCCAGCAGCCAAAGACCGACTAGCGGGGGGTCTCTAAGCGATGAGCAGTTCTTC.